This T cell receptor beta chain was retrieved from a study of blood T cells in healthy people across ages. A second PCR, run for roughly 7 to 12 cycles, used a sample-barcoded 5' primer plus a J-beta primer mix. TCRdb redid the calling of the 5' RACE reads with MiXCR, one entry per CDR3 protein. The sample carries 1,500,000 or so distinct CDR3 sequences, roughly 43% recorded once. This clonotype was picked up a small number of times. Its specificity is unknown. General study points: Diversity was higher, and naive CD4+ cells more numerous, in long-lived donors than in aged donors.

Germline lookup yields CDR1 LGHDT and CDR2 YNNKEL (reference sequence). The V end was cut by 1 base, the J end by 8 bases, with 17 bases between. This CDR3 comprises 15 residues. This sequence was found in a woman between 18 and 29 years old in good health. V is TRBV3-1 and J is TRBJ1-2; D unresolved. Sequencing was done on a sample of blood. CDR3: CASSQVSTGEAGYTF. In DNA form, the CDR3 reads TGTGCCAGCAGCCAAGTCTCGACGGGAGAAGCCGGCTACACCTTC.